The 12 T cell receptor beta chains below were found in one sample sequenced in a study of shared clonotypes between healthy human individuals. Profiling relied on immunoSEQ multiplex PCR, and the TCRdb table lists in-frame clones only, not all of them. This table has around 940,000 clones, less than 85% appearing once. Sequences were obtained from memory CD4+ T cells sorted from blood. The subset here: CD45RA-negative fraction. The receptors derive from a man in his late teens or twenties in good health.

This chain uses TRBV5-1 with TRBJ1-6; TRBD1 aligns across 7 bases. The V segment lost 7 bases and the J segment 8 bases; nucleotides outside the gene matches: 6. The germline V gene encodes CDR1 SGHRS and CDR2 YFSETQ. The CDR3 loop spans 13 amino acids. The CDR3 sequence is CASARTGDSPLHF. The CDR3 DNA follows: TGCGCCAGCGCAAGGACAGGAGATTCACCCCTCCACTTT. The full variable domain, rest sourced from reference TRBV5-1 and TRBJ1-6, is KAGVTQTPRYLIKTRGQQVTLSCSPISGHRSVSWYQQTPGQGLQFLFEYFSETQRNKGNFPGRFSGRQFSNSRSEMNVSTLELGDSALYLCASARTGDSPLHFGNGTRLTVT.

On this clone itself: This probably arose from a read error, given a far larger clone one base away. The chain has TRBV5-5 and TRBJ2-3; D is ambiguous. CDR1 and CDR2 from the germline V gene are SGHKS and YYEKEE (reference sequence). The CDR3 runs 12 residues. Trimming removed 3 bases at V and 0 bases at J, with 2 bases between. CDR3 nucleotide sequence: TGTGCCAGCAGCTCGAGCACAGATACGCAGTATTTT. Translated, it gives CASSSSTDTQYF.

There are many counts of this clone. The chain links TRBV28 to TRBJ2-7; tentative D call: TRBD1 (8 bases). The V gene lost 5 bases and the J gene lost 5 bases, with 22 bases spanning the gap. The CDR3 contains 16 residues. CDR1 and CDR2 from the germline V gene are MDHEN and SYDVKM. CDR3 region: CASSGTGGGILNEQYF. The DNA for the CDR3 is TGTGCCAGCAGTGGGACAGGCGGGGGCATACTTAACGAGCAGTACTTC.

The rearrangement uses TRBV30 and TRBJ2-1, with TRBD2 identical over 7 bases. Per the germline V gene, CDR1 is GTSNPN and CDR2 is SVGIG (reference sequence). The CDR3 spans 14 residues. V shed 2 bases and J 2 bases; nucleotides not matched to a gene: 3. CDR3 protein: CAWSSGLAYNEQFF. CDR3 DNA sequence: TGTGCCTGGAGTAGCGGACTAGCCTACAATGAGCAGTTCTTC. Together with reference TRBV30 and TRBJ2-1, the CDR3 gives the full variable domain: SQTIHQWPATLVQPVGSPLSLECTVEGTSNPNLYWYRQAAGRGLQLLFYSVGIGQISSEVPQNLSASRPQDRQFILSSKKLLLSDSGFYLCAWSSGLAYNEQFFGPGTRLTVL.

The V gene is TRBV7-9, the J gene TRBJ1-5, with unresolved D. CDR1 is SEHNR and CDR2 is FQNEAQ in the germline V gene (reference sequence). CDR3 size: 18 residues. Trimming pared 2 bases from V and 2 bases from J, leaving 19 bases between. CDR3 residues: CASSLYPPGGSGNQPQHF. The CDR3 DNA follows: TGTGCCAGCAGCTTATACCCCCCGGGAGGGAGCGGCAATCAGCCCCAGCATTTT. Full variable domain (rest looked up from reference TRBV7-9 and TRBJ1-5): DTGVSQNPRHKITKRGQNVTFRCDPISEHNRLYWYRQTLGQGPEFLTYFQNEAQLEKSRLLSDRFSAERPKGSFSTLEIQRTEQGDSAMYLCASSLYPPGGSGNQPQHFGDGTRLSIL.

DNA of the CDR3: TGTGCCAGCAGCGTGTCGGCTGGAGGGCCCCAGCATTTT. It translates to CASSVSAGGPQHF. This chain uses TRBV9 with TRBJ1-5; D uncertain. This CDR3 region has 13 residues. Trimming shortened V by 2 bases and J by 9 bases, and 12 bases separated the two germline ends. Looked up from germline, CDR1 is SGDLS and CDR2 is YYNGEE.

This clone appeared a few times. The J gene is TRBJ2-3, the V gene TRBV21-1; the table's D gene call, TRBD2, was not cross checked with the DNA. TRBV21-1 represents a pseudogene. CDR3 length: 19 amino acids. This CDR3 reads CASSDYRRTSGTSTDTQYF. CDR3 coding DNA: TGTGCCAGCAGCGACTACCGTCGGACTAGCGGGACTAGCACAGATACGCAGTATTTT.

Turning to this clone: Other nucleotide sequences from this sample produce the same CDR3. This CDR3 is CASSERGTGQETQYF. The DNA of the CDR3 is TGCGCCAGCAGTGAGCGAGGGACAGGCCAAGAGACCCAGTACTTC. The chain combines TRBV10-1 with TRBJ2-5; 8 nucleotides line up with TRBD1. CDR1 and CDR2 (germline): WNHNN, SYGVQD (reference sequence). Trimming at V came to 2 bases and at J to 1 base, leaving 3 bases not matched to a gene. This CDR3 contains 15 residues.

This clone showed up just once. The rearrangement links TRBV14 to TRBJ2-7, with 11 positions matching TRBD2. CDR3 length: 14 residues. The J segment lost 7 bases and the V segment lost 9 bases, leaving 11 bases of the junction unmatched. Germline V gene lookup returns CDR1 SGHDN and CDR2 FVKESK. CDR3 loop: CASSGRALLEEQYF. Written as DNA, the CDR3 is TGTGCCAGTAGCGGGAGGGCCTTATTAGAAGAGCAGTACTTC.

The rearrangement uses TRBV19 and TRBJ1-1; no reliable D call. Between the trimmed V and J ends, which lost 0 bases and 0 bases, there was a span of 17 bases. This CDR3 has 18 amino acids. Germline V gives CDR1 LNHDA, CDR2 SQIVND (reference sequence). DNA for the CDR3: TGTGCCAGTAGTATAGATCTAGGTCCTCGAGGCTTGAACACTGAAGCTTTCTTT. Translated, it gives CASSIDLGPRGLNTEAFF.

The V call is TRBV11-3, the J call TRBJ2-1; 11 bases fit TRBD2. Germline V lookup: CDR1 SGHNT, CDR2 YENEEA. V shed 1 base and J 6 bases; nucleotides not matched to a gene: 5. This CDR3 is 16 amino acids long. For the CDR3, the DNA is TGTGCCAGCAGCTTAGGGGGTAGCGGGAGGGCCAATGAGCAGTTCTTC. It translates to CASSLGGSGRANEQFF.

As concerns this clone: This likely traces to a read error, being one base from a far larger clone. Here the CDR3 reads CASSVNTEAFF. The CDR3 DNA follows: TGTGCCAGCAGCGTGAACACTGAAGCTTTCTTT. V gene TRBV28 combines with J gene TRBJ1-1; D remains unclear. The germline V and J ends were trimmed by 6 bases and 0 bases, with 2 bases remaining between them. The CDR3 is 11 amino acids. The V gene's germline CDR1 is MDHEN and CDR2 SYDVKM.